The 12 T cell receptor beta chains below were found in one sample sequenced in a study of neoadjuvant anti-PD-1 for oral cavity cancer. The protocol was immunoSEQ multiplex PCR, while the TCRdb copy is restricted to in-frame clones and leaves out a portion. The sample lists approximately 14,000 clones; approximately 71% were seen once. The sequenced sample was PBMCs, obtained before nivolumab (anti-PD-1) treatment. These receptors all stem from a person aged 40 to 85 with oral cavity squamous cell carcinoma.

The chain joins TRBV5-8 to TRBJ2-7; weak D call: TRBD1 (5 bases). The CDR3 is made up of 15 amino acids. Trimming pared 4 bases from V and 0 bases from J, leaving 14 bases between. CDR1 and CDR2 (germline): SGHTS, YDEGEE. The CDR3 coding sequence is TGTGCCAGCAGCGTTCACAGGATCCACTCCTACGAGCAGTACTTC. Translated, it gives CASSVHRIHSYEQYF.

The genes are TRBV27 and TRBJ2-3, with 10 bases that match TRBD1. The CDR3 runs to 17 residues. V dropped 4 bases and J dropped 2; count of bases not matched to a gene: 9. The germline CDR1 and CDR2 sequences are MNHEY and SMNVEV (reference sequence). DNA for the CDR3: TGTGCCAGCAGTTCCCTTTGGACAGGGGGAATCACAGATACGCAGTATTTT. Its protein is CASSSLWTGGITDTQYF.

This rearrangement joins TRBV2 to TRBJ1-2; 7 bases map to TRBD1. In germline, CDR1 is SNHLY, CDR2 FYNNEI. This CDR3 comprises 13 residues. Unmatched junction bases numbered 9, after V lost 6 bases and J lost 8 bases. The DNA of the CDR3 is TGTGCCAGCAGAGCAGACAGGGTCTTAGGCTACACCTTC. This encodes CASRADRVLGYTF.

CDR3 sequence reads: CSVAHGQGASKAGELFF. The CDR3 nucleotides are TGCAGCGTTGCCCATGGACAGGGGGCATCGAAGGCCGGGGAGCTGTTTTTT. The gene calls are TRBV29-1 and TRBJ2-2; TRBD1 agrees at 11 bases. Per germline, CDR1 SQVTM and CDR2 ANQGSEA. The length of the CDR3 is 17 residues. V shed 4 bases, J shed 6 bases, and the junction held 13 bases outside the gene matches.

The chain is built from TRBV4-1 and TRBJ2-7; D uncertain. This CDR3 is built from 13 residues. V lost 0 bases to trimming and J lost 9 bases, with 12 bases between them. Germline CDR1 MGHRA, CDR2 YSYEKL. The CDR3 protein is CASSQEITRWQYF. The CDR3 bases are TGCGCCAGCAGCCAAGAGATAACCCGCTGGCAGTACTTC.

V and J are TRBV30 and TRBJ1-1; 7 bases are shared with TRBD1. The CDR3 has 15 amino acids. Germline V gene data show CDR1 as GTSNPN and CDR2 as SVGIG (reference sequence). V lost 2 bases, J lost 1 base, and 7 bases stayed unmatched. The CDR3 DNA reads as TGTGCCTGGAGTAGGGGGGGACAGCCGAACACTGAAGCTTTCTTT. Amino acids: CAWSRGGQPNTEAFF.

This clone was observed a few times. The chain uses TRBV21-1 and TRBJ2-1. TRBV21-1 constitutes a pseudogene. The CDR3 has 14 amino acids. The CDR3 here is CASSKLAKIREQFF. The CDR3 bases are TGTGCCAGCAGCAAACTCGCCAAGATCCGTGAGCAGTTCTTC.

This chain connects TRBV30 to TRBJ2-4; maybe TRBD1 (7 bases). The germline V gene encodes CDR1 GTSNPN and CDR2 SVGIG (reference sequence). The CDR3 has 16 residues. V shed 3 bases and J shed 8 bases, with 23 bases lying between them. CDR3 nucleotide sequence: TGTGCCTGGAGGATTGGGGGGACAGCCGGAATAGACATTCAGTACTTC. It specifies CAWRIGGTAGIDIQYF. Filled out from reference TRBV30 and TRBJ2-4, the complete variable domain reads SQTIHQWPATLVQPVGSPLSLECTVEGTSNPNLYWYRQAAGRGLQLLFYSVGIGQISSEVPQNLSASRPQDRQFILSSKKLLLSDSGFYLCAWRIGGTAGIDIQYFGAGTRLSVL.

This chain links TRBV2 with TRBJ2-2; 15 bases match TRBD2. The length of the CDR3 is 15 residues. V lost 8 bases to trimming and J lost 5 bases; unmatched junction nucleotides: 3. Germline CDR1 is SNHLY and CDR2 is FYNNEI. This CDR3 reads CASGGLAGGTGELFF. DNA for the CDR3: TGTGCCAGCGGGGGACTAGCGGGAGGTACCGGGGAGCTGTTTTTT.

The sample holds a few counts of this clone. The chain recombines TRBV29-1 with TRBJ2-7; 8 nucleotides agree with TRBD1. J gave up 0 bases and V 8 bases, and 6 bases lay outside the gene matches. CDR1 SQVTM and CDR2 ANQGSEA come from the germline V gene. The CDR3 is made up of 13 amino acids. CDR3 loop: CSTTGDFSYEQYF. The CDR3 coding sequence is TGCAGCACGACAGGGGACTTCTCCTACGAGCAGTACTTC.

This rearrangement joins TRBV27 to TRBJ1-1; D is unresolved. This CDR3 region has 14 residues. Trimming took off 5 bases at V and 0 bases at J, with 10 bases between the two ends. Germline V gene lookup returns CDR1 MNHEY and CDR2 SMNVEV (reference sequence). The CDR3 region is CASSTLELNTEAFF. As DNA, the CDR3 is TGTGCCAGCAGTACCCTAGAGTTGAACACTGAAGCTTTCTTT.

The chain links TRBV4-1 to TRBJ1-4; the D is unclear. CDR3 length: 15 amino acids. Germline V gene data show CDR1 as MGHRA and CDR2 as YSYEKL. V lost 4 bases and J 1 base, leaving 10 bases between the germline ends. DNA of the CDR3: TGCGCCAGCAGCCCCCTGGGAGAAACTAATGAAAAACTGTTTTTT. Its protein is CASSPLGETNEKLFF.